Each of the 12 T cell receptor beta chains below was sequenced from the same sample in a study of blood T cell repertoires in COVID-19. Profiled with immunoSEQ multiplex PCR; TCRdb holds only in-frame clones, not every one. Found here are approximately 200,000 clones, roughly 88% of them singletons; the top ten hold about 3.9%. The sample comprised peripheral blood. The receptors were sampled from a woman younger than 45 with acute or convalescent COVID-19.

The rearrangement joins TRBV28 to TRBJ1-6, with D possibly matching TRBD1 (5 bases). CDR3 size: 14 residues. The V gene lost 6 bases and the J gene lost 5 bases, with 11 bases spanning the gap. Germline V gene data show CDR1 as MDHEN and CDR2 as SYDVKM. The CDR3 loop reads CASSRVHDNSPLHF. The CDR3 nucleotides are TGTGCCAGCAGCAGGGTTCACGATAATTCACCCCTCCACTTT.

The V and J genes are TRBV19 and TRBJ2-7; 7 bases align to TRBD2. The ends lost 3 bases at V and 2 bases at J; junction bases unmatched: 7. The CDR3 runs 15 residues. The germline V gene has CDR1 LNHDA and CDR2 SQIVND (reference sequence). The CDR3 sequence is CASSIGGRGTYEQYF. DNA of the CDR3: TGTGCCAGTAGTATCGGTGGGAGGGGCACCTACGAGCAGTACTTC.

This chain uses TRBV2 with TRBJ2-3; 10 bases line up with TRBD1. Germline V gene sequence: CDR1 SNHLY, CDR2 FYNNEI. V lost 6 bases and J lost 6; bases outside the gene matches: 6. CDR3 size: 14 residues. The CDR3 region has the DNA TGTGCCAGCAGGGACAGGGGGGAGTGGGATACGCAGTATTTT. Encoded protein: CASRDRGEWDTQYF.

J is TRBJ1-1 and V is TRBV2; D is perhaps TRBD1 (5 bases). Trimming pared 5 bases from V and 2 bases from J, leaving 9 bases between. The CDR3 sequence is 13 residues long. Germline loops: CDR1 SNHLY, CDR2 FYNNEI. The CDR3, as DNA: TGTGCCAGCAGTCCCCAGGGAAACACTGAAGCTTTCTTT. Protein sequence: CASSPQGNTEAFF.

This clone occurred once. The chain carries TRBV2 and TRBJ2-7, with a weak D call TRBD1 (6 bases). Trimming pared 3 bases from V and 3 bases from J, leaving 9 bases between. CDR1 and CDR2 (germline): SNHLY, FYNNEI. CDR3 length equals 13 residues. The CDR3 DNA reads TGTGCCAGCAGTGATGAGACAGGCTACGAGCAGTACTTC. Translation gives CASSDETGYEQYF.

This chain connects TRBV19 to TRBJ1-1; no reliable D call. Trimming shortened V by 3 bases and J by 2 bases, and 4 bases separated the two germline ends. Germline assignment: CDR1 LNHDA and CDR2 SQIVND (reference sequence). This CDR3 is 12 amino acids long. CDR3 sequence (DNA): TGTGCCAGTAGTATTGGCAACACTGAAGCTTTCTTT. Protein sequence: CASSIGNTEAFF.

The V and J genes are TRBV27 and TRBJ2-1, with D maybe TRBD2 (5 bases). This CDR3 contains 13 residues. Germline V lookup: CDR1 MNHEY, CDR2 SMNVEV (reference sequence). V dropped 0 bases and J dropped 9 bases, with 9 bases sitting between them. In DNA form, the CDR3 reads TGTGCCAGCAGTTTATCGGTGGGAGCTGAGCAGTTCTTC. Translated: CASSLSVGAEQFF.

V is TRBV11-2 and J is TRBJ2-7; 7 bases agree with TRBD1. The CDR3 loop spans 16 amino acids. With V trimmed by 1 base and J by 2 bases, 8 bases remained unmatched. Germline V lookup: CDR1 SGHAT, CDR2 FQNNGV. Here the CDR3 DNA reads TGTGCCAGCAGCTTAGGCCCGGGACAGATGCCCTACGAGCAGTACTTC. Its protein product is CASSLGPGQMPYEQYF.

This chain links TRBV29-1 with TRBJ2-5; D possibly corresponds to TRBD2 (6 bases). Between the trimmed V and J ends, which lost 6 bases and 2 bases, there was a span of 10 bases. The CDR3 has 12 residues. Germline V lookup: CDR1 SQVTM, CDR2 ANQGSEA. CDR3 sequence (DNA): TGCAGCGTCTACCGGGGGCAAGAGACCCAGTACTTC. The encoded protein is CSVYRGQETQYF.

CDR3 protein: CASSFSDSDNEKLFF. The CDR3 DNA reads as TGTGCCAGCAGCTTTTCGGACAGTGACAATGAAAAACTGTTTTTT. The chain carries TRBV11-3 and TRBJ1-4, with TRBD1 as a possible D gene (6 bases). The germline V gene has CDR1 SGHNT and CDR2 YENEEA. Trimming shortened V by 3 bases and J by 5 bases, and 13 bases separated the two germline ends. The CDR3 covers 15 residues.

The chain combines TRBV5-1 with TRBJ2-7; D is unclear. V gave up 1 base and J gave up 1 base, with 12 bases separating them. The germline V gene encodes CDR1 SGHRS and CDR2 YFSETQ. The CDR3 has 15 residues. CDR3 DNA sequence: TGCGCCAGCAGCTTGCCCTCTAGTTTGTCCTACGAGCAGTACTTC. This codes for CASSLPSSLSYEQYF.

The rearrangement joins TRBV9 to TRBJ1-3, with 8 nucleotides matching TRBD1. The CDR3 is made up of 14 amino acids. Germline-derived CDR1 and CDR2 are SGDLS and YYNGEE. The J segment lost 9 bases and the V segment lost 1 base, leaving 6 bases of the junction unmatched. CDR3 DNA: TGTGCCAGCAGCGTACTCGGACAGGGAGCCACCATATATTTT. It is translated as CASSVLGQGATIYF.